The present entry profiles one TCR beta chain with its context. This CDR3 has 11 amino acids. Trimming shortened V by 6 bases and J by 7 bases, and 9 bases separated the two germline ends. Looked up from germline, CDR1 is PRHDT and CDR2 is FYEKMQ (reference sequence). Source study methods: It was from reference gene primer amplification that nucleated cell counts were estimated. Sequencing was performed with immunoSEQ multiplex PCR; in TCRdb, only in-frame clones are kept and a portion is missing. The V and J calls and clone size were taken over from that table, and D and trimming were inferred from the DNA. The table includes about 87,000 clones, 75% detected once. These data originate in a study of blood T cell repertoires in COVID-19. About the study: The United States, Italy and Spain supplied acute and convalescent COVID-19 samples. The analysed material was cDNA or gDNA that came from T cells, B-cell-depleted T cells, or PBMCs.

This TCR was recovered from a woman aged 50 to 60 with acute or convalescent COVID-19. The V and J genes are TRBV13 and TRBJ2-5; D not resolved. Sequenced sample: peripheral blood. The CDR3 is CASSLRRTQYF. CDR3 coding DNA: TGTGCCAGCAGTCTCAGAAGGACCCAGTACTTC.